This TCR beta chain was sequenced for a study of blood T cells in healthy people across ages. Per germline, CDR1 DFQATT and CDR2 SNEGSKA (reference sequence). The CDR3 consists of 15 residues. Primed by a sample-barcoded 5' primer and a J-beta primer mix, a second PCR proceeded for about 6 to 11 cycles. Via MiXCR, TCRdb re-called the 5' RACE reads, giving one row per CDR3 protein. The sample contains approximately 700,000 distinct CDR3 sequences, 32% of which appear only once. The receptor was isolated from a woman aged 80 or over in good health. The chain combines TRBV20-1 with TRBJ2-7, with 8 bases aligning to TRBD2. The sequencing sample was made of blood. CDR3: CKPLSPLAENYEQYF. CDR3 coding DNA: TGCAAACCCCTTAGTCCACTAGCGGAGAATTACGAGCAGTACTTC.